A single sample gave rise to the 8 T cell receptor beta chains below, sequenced in a study of monozygotic twins with inflammatory bowel disease. TCRdb re-called the 5' RACE reads and gives one entry per CDR3 protein, without DNA. The table lists a few hundred thousand distinct CDR3 sequences. The sample consisted of blood. Every receptor here comes from a human donor with ulcerative colitis or Crohn's disease, or a healthy co-twin of an affected twin (not recorded which).

The V gene is TRBV7-2, the J gene TRBJ1-3. Germline lookup yields CDR1 SGHTA and CDR2 FQGNSA. The CDR3 length is 15 residues. This chain's CDR3 is CASSFGQPGGNTIYF.

The chain carries TRBV4-3 and TRBJ2-1; without DNA, the TCRdb call of TRBD2 cannot be checked. This CDR3 spans 16 amino acids. Germline V gives CDR1 LGHNA, CDR2 YSLEER. CDR3 residues: CASSQGTSGGVNELFF.

The chain couples TRBV5-5 to TRBJ1-4; no DNA is available, so the TRBD1 call from TCRdb remains unchecked. Germline V gene sequence: CDR1 SGHKS, CDR2 YYEKEE (reference sequence). The CDR3 spans 14 residues. CDR3 in amino acids: CASEPDRAGEKLFF.

This chain joins TRBV29-1 and TRBJ2-7; no DNA is available, so the TRBD2 call from TCRdb remains unchecked. Germline CDR1 is SQVTM and CDR2 is ANQGSEA. This CDR3 has 14 residues. This chain's CDR3 is CSVAGTALRYEQYF.

V usage is TRBV5-1 and J usage is TRBJ1-5; the TCRdb D gene call, TRBD1, has no DNA to confirm it. CDR1 and CDR2 from the germline V gene are SGHRS and YFSETQ. This CDR3 comprises 15 residues. The CDR3 region is CASSFDGQGAQPQHF.

The chain is built from TRBV7-8 and TRBJ2-7. Germline CDR1 SGHVS, CDR2 FQNEAQ. This CDR3 is 15 amino acids long. The CDR3: CASSLAFDLDPEQYF. Full variable domain (rest looked up from reference TRBV7-8 and TRBJ2-7): GAGVSQSPRYKVAKRGQDVALRCDPISGHVSLFWYQQALGQGPEFLTYFQNEAQLDKSGLPSDRFFAERPEGSVSTLKIQRTQQEDSAVYLCASSLAFDLDPEQYFGPGTRLTVT.

The CDR3 loop reads CSARTSSGYGVQPQHF. The rearrangement uses TRBV20-1 and TRBJ1-5; TCRdb calls TRBD1, which cannot be checked without DNA. The germline V gene encodes CDR1 DFQATT and CDR2 SNEGSKA (reference sequence). This CDR3 is built from 16 residues.

The CDR3 region is CASSTLTGADTGELFF. V gene TRBV9 combines with J gene TRBJ2-2; TCRdb reports TRBD1, a call that lacks DNA to check it against. This CDR3 comprises 16 residues. Germline loops: CDR1 SGDLS, CDR2 YYNGEE.